This T cell receptor (beta chain) was documented in a study of vaccination effects on CD4 cells after COVID-19. Data came from immunoSEQ multiplex PCR; TCRdb stores just in-frame clones and leaves some out. The sample has roughly 52,000 clones, around 67% seen once. With respect to this clone: Antigen specificity is unknown.

Antigen-specific CD4+ T cells were expanded with viral peptide pools in the ViraFEST assay before sequencing. Culturing for roughly 10 days preceded CD4+ T cell isolation. According to the study, vaccine recipients showed no prior SARS-CoV-2 infection and negative nucleocapsid antibodies. Each culture well received approximately 2 million PBMC. These cells were then cultured in IMDM with about 10 IU/ml IL-2 and roughly 10 ug/ml peptides. Study-wide results and caveats: Clones induced by infection and by vaccine showed marked clonal contraction late after vaccination.

Sequences were derived from CD4+ T cells from PBMCs cultured with SARS-CoV-2 spike peptides, sampled before COVID-19 vaccination. This clonotype originated in a human donor who received a COVID-19 vaccine.

CDR3 region: CASRTLMGDSYNSPLHF. DNA of the CDR3: TGTGCCAGTAGAACCTTGATGGGAGACTCCTATAATTCACCCCTCCACTTT. This chain connects TRBV19 to TRBJ1-6; D not resolved. Trimming took 6 bases from V and 0 from J, leaving 15 bases between them. Germline-derived CDR1 and CDR2 are LNHDA and SQIVND (reference sequence). The CDR3 is 17 residues long. Full variable domain (rest looked up from reference TRBV19 and TRBJ1-6): DGGITQSPKYLFRKEGQNVTLSCEQNLNHDAMYWYRQDPGQGLRLIYYSQIVNDFQKGDIAEGYSVSREKKESFPLTVTSAQKNPTAFYLCASRTLMGDSYNSPLHFGNGTRLTVT.